This T cell receptor (beta chain) emerged from a study of blood T cell repertoires in COVID-19. The overall study: Acute and convalescent COVID-19 samples came from the United States, Italy and Spain.

Measured with immunoSEQ multiplex PCR; TCRdb has only the in-frame clones, and not every one. The sample lists a few hundred thousand clones, over 85% occurring once. Before being deemed recovered, Cohort 3 donors had two negative PCRs, clearance, or symptom resolution. The germline CDR1 and CDR2 sequences are LGHDT and YNNKEL (reference sequence). This CDR3 has 14 amino acids. Trimming took off 4 bases at V and 3 bases at J, with 13 bases between the two ends. The receptor was derived from a woman in her 30s who had recovered from COVID-19. The chain joins TRBV3-1 (or the pseudogene TRBV3-2) to TRBJ2-7; possibly TRBD2 for D (6 bases). Sequencing was carried out using PBMCs or T cells enriched from blood (not recorded which). The CDR3 spells CASSLQGLFYEQYF. The CDR3 nucleotides are TGTGCCAGCAGCCTCCAGGGACTCTTCTACGAGCAGTACTTC.